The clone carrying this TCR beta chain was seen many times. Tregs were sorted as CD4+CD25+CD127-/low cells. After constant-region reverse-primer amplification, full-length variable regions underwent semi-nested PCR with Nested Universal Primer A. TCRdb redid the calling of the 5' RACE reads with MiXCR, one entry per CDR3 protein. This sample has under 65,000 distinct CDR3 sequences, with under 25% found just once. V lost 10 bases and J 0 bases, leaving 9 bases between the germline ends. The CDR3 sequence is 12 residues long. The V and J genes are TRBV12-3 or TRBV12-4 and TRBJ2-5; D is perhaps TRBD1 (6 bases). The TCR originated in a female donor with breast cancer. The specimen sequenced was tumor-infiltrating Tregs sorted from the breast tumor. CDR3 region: CATGQNQETQYF. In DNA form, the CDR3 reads TGTGCCACCGGACAGAACCAAGAGACCCAGTACTTC.